This T cell receptor (beta chain) was captured in a study of T cell responses to AZD1222 COVID-19 vaccine. Study-wide findings and caveats: A mostly white British donor set with more females was recruited, and clonal diversity was possibly underestimated. Dominant CD4 TCR responses targeted spike regions 160-218 and 743-854.

CDR1 and CDR2 (germline): MDHEN, SYDVKM. V was pared by 6 bases and J by 5 bases, with 16 bases between. The CDR3 runs 14 residues. On this clone: Its antigen remains unidentified.

Using immunoSEQ multiplex PCR, the repertoire was profiled, and TCRdb retains in-frame clones only, with some absent. The sample gives around 120,000 clones, around 85% of which show up once; roughly 2.4% is in the top ten. The chain is built from TRBV28 and TRBJ2-5; D may correspond to TRBD1 or TRBD2 (5 bases each). The origin of this receptor is an adult in good health. The sample was peripheral blood, taken on day 0 of AZD1222 vaccination. The CDR3 reads CASRQTQGGETQYF. CDR3 bases: TGTGCCAGCAGACAAACCCAGGGCGGGGAGACCCAGTACTTC. Looking up the rest from reference TRBV28 and TRBJ2-5 gives the full variable domain: DVKVTQSSRYLVKRTGEKVFLECVQDMDHENMFWYRQDPGLGLRLIYFSYDVKMKEKGDIPEGYSVSREKKERFSLILESASTNQTSMYLCASRQTQGGETQYFGPGTRLLVL.